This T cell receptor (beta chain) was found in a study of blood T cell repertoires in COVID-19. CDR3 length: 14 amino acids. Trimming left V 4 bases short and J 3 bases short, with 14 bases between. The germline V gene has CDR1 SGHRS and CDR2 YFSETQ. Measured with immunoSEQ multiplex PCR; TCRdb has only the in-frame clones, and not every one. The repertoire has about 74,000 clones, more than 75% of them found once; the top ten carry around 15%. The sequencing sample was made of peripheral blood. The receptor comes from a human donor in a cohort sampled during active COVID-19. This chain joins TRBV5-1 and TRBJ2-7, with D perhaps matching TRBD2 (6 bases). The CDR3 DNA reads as TGCGCCAGCAGCCGTACCGGGACTGACTACGAGCAGTACTTC. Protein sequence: CASSRTGTDYEQYF.